This T cell receptor beta chain was observed in a study of shared clonotypes between healthy human individuals. Germline values: CDR1 MDHEN, CDR2 SYDVKM. This CDR3 is built from 16 residues. The V end lost 2 bases, the J end lost 3 bases, and 17 bases lay between the germline ends. Details on this clone: Its target is not known.

Splitting of each subset's genomic DNA was done evenly across several immunoSEQ plates. Only in-frame clones appear in the TCRdb table, and some are missing; sequencing was by immunoSEQ multiplex PCR. The sample shows some 650,000 clones, 97% of them seen only once. Study-wide findings and caveats: Across four donors, naive CD4 shared around 5.4%, naive CD8 3% to 3.5%, memory CD4 roughly 2.2%, memory CD8 0.4% to 0.5%.

The chain links TRBV28 to TRBJ2-7, with a tentative D call TRBD2 (6 bases). Sequencing was done on a sample of naive CD4+ T cells sorted from blood. Subset indicated: CD45RA+ positively selected. This TCR came from a woman in her twenties or thirties in good health. The CDR3 here is CASSLGLSGRDYEQYF. The CDR3 DNA sequence: TGTGCCAGCAGTTTAGGGCTATCCGGGAGAGACTACGAGCAGTACTTC. The variable domain in full, completed from reference TRBV28 and TRBJ2-7, reads DVKVTQSSRYLVKRTGEKVFLECVQDMDHENMFWYRQDPGLGLRLIYFSYDVKMKEKGDIPEGYSVSREKKERFSLILESASTNQTSMYLCASSLGLSGRDYEQYFGPGTRLTVT.